The 11 T cell receptor beta chains presented below share a single source sample, sequenced in a study of T cells in women clearing cervical HPV infection. Clones were sequenced by immunoSEQ multiplex PCR, and TCRdb holds only the in-frame ones, with some missing. The data include about 30,000 clones; the top ten clones carry approximately 3%. The sequencing input was blood buffy coat. These receptors were obtained from a woman aged 18 to 69 with a cervical HPV16 infection that either progressed to CIN3+ or cleared (not recorded which).

In regard to this clone: The read ends 3 residues shy of where the CDR3 ends; the end is completed using the germline J gene. The chain joins TRBV11-3 to TRBJ2-7; D is unclear. V lost 1 base and J lost 2, with 12 bases in between. CDR1 and CDR2 (germline): SGHNT, YENEEA. CDR3 length: 15 residues. Partial CDR3 DNA: TGTGCCAGCAGCTTAGGAATCGGGTGGACCTACGAG. It specifies CASSLGIGWTYE. In full, the CDR3 is CASSLGIGWTYEQYF.

Worth noting for this clone: The DNA ends 3 residues before the CDR3 does, and the rest of the CDR3 is filled in from the germline J gene. J is TRBJ1-6 and V is TRBV12-5; 9 bases line up with TRBD1. The V gene's germline CDR1 is LGHNT and CDR2 FRNRAP. The length of the CDR3 is 16 residues. The J segment lost 6 bases and the V segment lost 0 bases, leaving 3 bases of the junction unmatched. The CDR3 protein is CASGLVLGQGNSPLHF. The covered CDR3 bases are TGTGCTAGTGGTTTGGTACTGGGACAGGGTAATTCACCC.

About this clone: The read ends 3 residues shy of where the CDR3 ends; the end is completed using the germline J gene. Other DNA sequences within the sample encode an identical CDR3. V gene TRBV5-1 combines with J gene TRBJ1-3, with 7 bases fitting TRBD1. Germline V CDR1 and CDR2: SGHRS, YFSETQ. This CDR3 is built from 14 residues. This chain's CDR3 is CASSLEAGGTAIYF. The CDR3 bases that were read are TGCGCCAGCAGCTTGGAGGCAGGGGGTACTGCT.

For this clone: The read ends 3 residues before the CDR3 terminus; that terminus is restored from the germline J gene. The rearrangement joins TRBV11-3 to TRBJ1-6, with 7 positions matching TRBD1. The trim removed 3 bases at V and 5 bases at J, leaving 1 base unmatched. CDR1 and CDR2 (germline): SGHNT, YENEEA. The CDR3 sequence is 14 residues long. The sequenced CDR3 bases are TGTGCCAGCAGCTTCCAGGGGGATAATTCACCC. Its translation is CASSFQGDNSP. The whole CDR3 sequence reads CASSFQGDNSPLHF.

Concerning this clone: The read comes to an end 3 residues before the CDR3 does, leaving the germline J gene to fill in the end. The chain uses TRBV19 and TRBJ1-2, with TRBD1 as a possible D gene (5 bases). This CDR3 is 17 amino acids long. Germline V lookup: CDR1 LNHDA, CDR2 SQIVND (reference sequence). CDR3 sequence: CASSEGRGRSSTDTYTF. The sequenced CDR3 bases are TGTGCCAGTAGTGAGGGGCGGGGCAGATCTAGCACAGATACC.

With respect to this clone: The read terminates 3 residues ahead of where the CDR3 ends, so the germline J gene completes it. The chain joins TRBV19 to TRBJ2-5; 8 bases are shared with TRBD2. V lost 6 bases and J lost 5; bases outside the gene matches: 5. The CDR3 contains 13 residues. Germline V CDR1 and CDR2: LNHDA, SQIVND (reference sequence). The part of the CDR3 DNA that was read is TGTGCCAGTAGGCCGGGGGGGGCGGAGACC. Amino acid sequence: CASRPGGAET. The CDR3, in full, reads CASRPGGAETQYF.

The CDR3 bases that were read are TGCAGTGCTAGAGATCGTGGGGGGGGTCCCGGGGAG. Protein sequence: CSARDRGGGPGE. The full-length CDR3 reads as CSARDRGGGPGELFF. The V gene is TRBV20-1, the J gene TRBJ2-2, with TRBD2 matching 7 bases. The CDR3 end lies 3 residues beyond the end of the read and is filled in from the germline J gene. The CDR3 extends over 15 amino acids. Trimming cost V 0 bases and J 6 bases; bases outside gene matches: 7. Looked up from germline, CDR1 is DFQATT and CDR2 is SNEGSKA (reference sequence).

As regards this clone: The read falls 3 residues short of the CDR3 end, and the missing part is taken from the germline J gene. V and J are TRBV20-1 and TRBJ1-2, with D perhaps TRBD1 (5 bases). V lost 0 bases, J lost 3 bases, and 14 bases lay in between. There are 15 residues in the CDR3. Germline loops: CDR1 DFQATT, CDR2 SNEGSKA (reference sequence). The CDR3 is CSARDIQGYDYGYTF. The CDR3 DNA, read in part, is TGCAGTGCTAGAGATATCCAGGGATACGACTATGGC.

A remark on this clone: Sequencing ends 3 residues short of the CDR3 end; the germline J gene provides the rest. The chain carries TRBV12-3 or TRBV12-4 and TRBJ2-5, with D tentatively TRBD1 (6 bases). Deletions cut 5 bases from V and 5 bases from J, with 12 bases between. The CDR3 runs 13 residues. CDR3 sequence reads: CASSRQGIETQYF. CDR3 DNA (partial): TGTGCCAGCAGTCGCCAGGGGATTGAGACC.

For this clone: The sequenced fragment ends 3 residues before the CDR3 boundary, so the rest is inferred from the germline J gene. The gene calls are TRBV6-4 and TRBJ2-2; D is uncertain. This CDR3 has 12 residues. Per germline, CDR1 MRHNA and CDR2 SNTAGT. CDR3 loop: CASSDTNEKLFF. CDR3 bases read: TGTGCCAGCAGTGACACTAATGAAAAG.

Of note for this clone: The sequence runs out 3 residues before the end of the CDR3; the remainder is reconstructed from the germline J gene. The rearrangement links TRBV4-1 to TRBJ1-1; TRBD1 is a possible D gene (5 bases). Germline V gene data show CDR1 as MGHRA and CDR2 as YSYEKL. The length of the CDR3 is 17 residues. CDR3 amino acids: CATRQERTPARGVEAFF. The CDR3 bases that were read are TGCGCCACCAGGCAGGAGAGGACACCCGCCCGAGGGGTGGAA.